The next 2 T cell receptor beta chains were all read from a single sample in a study of blood T cell repertoires in COVID-19. The protocol was immunoSEQ multiplex PCR, while the TCRdb copy is restricted to in-frame clones and leaves out a portion. The data hold fewer than 350,000 clones, with approximately 88% observed a single time. Sequencing input: PBMCs or T cells enriched from blood (not recorded which). The receptors come from a woman aged 40 to 50 who had recovered from COVID-19.

This rearrangement joins TRBV28 to TRBJ1-3, with a possible D match to TRBD1 (5 bases). The V gene lost 5 bases and the J gene lost 0 bases, with 11 bases spanning the gap. The CDR3 is 15 residues long. The V gene's germline CDR1 is MDHEN and CDR2 SYDVKM. CDR3 region: CASSRMGGSGNTIYF. In nucleotides, the CDR3 is TGTGCCAGCAGTCGGATGGGGGGCTCTGGAAACACCATATATTTT.

The chain has TRBV28 and TRBJ2-7; 8 positions match TRBD1. Germline V gene data show CDR1 as MDHEN and CDR2 as SYDVKM. V gave up 6 bases and J gave up 3 bases; unmatched junction bases: 10. There are 15 residues in the CDR3. The CDR3: CASRGPQGANYEQYF. CDR3 DNA sequence: TGTGCCAGCAGAGGTCCTCAGGGGGCCAACTACGAGCAGTACTTC.